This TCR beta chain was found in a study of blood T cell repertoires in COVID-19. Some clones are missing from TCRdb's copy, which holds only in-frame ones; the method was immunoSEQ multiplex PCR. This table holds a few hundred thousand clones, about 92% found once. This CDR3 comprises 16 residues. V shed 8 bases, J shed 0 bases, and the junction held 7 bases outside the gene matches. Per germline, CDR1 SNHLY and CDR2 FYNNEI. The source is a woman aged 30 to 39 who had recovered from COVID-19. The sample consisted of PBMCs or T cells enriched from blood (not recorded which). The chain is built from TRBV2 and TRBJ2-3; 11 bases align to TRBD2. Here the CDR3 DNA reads TGTGCCAGCGACTCGGGACTAGCGGTTAGCACAGATACGCAGTATTTT. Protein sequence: CASDSGLAVSTDTQYF.